The sequence of this TCR beta chain was determined in a study of cytomegalovirus exposure and HLA in healthy donors. A multiplex PCR was run with 60 Vbeta primers and 13 Jbeta primers. Sequencing was performed with immunoSEQ multiplex PCR; in TCRdb, only in-frame clones are kept and a portion is missing. The sample has fewer than 200,000 clones; 71% are singletons. As regards this clone: Its antigen is currently unknown.

Germline V gene lookup returns CDR1 MDHEN and CDR2 SYDVKM. The CDR3 contains 16 residues. With V trimmed by 5 bases and J by 0 bases, 6 bases remained unmatched. Study conclusions and caveats: Per a prior analysis, the majority of TCR beta V segments were productive roughly 90% or roughly 30% of the time. Rare TCR sequences dominated, though some public TCRs recurred in many donors.

The clonotype comes from a woman aged 25 to 39 in good health and CMV-seronegative. The chain recombines TRBV28 with TRBJ2-1, with 8 bases that match TRBD2. Sequencing used PBMCs. This CDR3 reads CASSPSGGSSYNEQFF. The CDR3 DNA sequence: TGTGCCAGCAGTCCCAGCGGGGGCTCCTCCTACAATGAGCAGTTCTTC. Combining the CDR3 with reference TRBV28 and TRBJ2-1 gives the whole variable domain DVKVTQSSRYLVKRTGEKVFLECVQDMDHENMFWYRQDPGLGLRLIYFSYDVKMKEKGDIPEGYSVSREKKERFSLILESASTNQTSMYLCASSPSGGSSYNEQFFGPGTRLTVL.